This TCR beta chain was documented in a study of T-cell memory formation after mild COVID-19. For the study at large: Clusters were largely donor specific. Notes on the study in general: There were some responding clones in pre-infection memory, which suggested that cross-reactive memory had joined. Day 15 to 85 contracting clones showed balanced CD4/CD8; later expanders leaned CD4+.

Comment on this clonotype: What it binds is not known.

Constant-segment primers served in 5'RACE that generated TCR alpha and TCR beta cDNA libraries bearing sample barcodes and UMIs. TCRdb recomputed calls from the 5' RACE reads with MiXCR, one row per CDR3 protein. The table records under 450,000 distinct CDR3 sequences, 20% to 25% of them present only once. The germline V gene has CDR1 GTSNPN and CDR2 SVGIG (reference sequence). This CDR3 has 12 residues. V gave up 4 bases and J gave up 9 bases; unmatched junction bases: 3. The source of this sequence is a man between 18 and 35 years old who had mild COVID-19 (a few samples of this study predate the infection). Cell type and time point are not known. The sequenced sample was PBMCs or a T cell subset sorted from them (not recorded which). This rearrangement joins TRBV30 to TRBJ1-6; 7 nucleotides agree with TRBD1. The CDR3 region is CAWTGGSSPLHF. The CDR3 DNA sequence: TGTGCCTGGACAGGGGGAAGTTCACCCCTCCACTTT.